Below are 10 T cell receptor beta chains sequenced from a single sample in a study of chemoradiotherapy in HPV16-positive cancers. Libraries were prepared by immunoSEQ multiplex PCR; TCRdb keeps only in-frame clonotypes and omits some of them. The profile shows tens of thousands of clones, approximately 84% of them singletons. This material consisted of blood, taken from a patient who underwent chemoradiotherapy. Receptors originate from a human donor with HPV-associated anogenital cancer.

The chain links TRBV5-4 to TRBJ1-1; TRBD1 might be the D (5 bases). V was shortened by 1 base and J by 6 bases, with 10 bases between the two germline ends. Per the germline V gene, CDR1 is SGHNT and CDR2 is YYREEE (reference sequence). This CDR3 region has 13 residues. DNA of the CDR3: TGTGCCAGCAGCTTGCAGGGATGGCCTGAAGCTTTCTTT. As protein: CASSLQGWPEAFF.

The V and J genes are TRBV19 and TRBJ2-1; unclear D gene. CDR3 length: 12 residues. Germline-derived CDR1 and CDR2 are LNHDA and SQIVND (reference sequence). Trimming left V 5 bases short and J 8 bases short, with 10 bases between. The CDR3 DNA sequence: TGTGCCAGTAGTTTAACCGGGCATGAGCAGTTCTTC. It is translated as CASSLTGHEQFF.

This clone was recorded a few times. The J gene is TRBJ2-1, the V gene TRBV6-4; TRBD2 aligns across 9 bases. From germline, CDR1 is MRHNA and CDR2 SNTAGT. V gave up 0 bases and J gave up 8 bases; unmatched junction bases: 11. CDR3 length equals 17 residues. The DNA for the CDR3 is TGTGCCAGCAGTGACTCGAGGGCTAGCGGGATATACCATGAGCAGTTCTTC. Translating it yields CASSDSRASGIYHEQFF.

The genes are TRBV5-1 and TRBJ2-2; tentative D call: TRBD2 (5 bases). The CDR3 is 14 residues long. The germline V and J ends were trimmed by 4 bases and 7 bases, with 14 bases remaining between them. Germline V gene lookup returns CDR1 SGHRS and CDR2 YFSETQ. This CDR3 reads CASSPNPEDGELFF. CDR3 in DNA: TGCGCCAGCAGCCCGAACCCGGAGGACGGGGAGCTGTTTTTT. Full variable domain (rest looked up from reference TRBV5-1 and TRBJ2-2): KAGVTQTPRYLIKTRGQQVTLSCSPISGHRSVSWYQQTPGQGLQFLFEYFSETQRNKGNFPGRFSGRQFSNSRSEMNVSTLELGDSALYLCASSPNPEDGELFFGEGSRLTVL.

The chain uses TRBV5-6 and TRBJ1-2; no clear D gene. The CDR3 loop spans 13 amino acids. Germline CDR1 and CDR2: SGHDT and YYEEEE. Trimming stripped 4 bases from V and 3 bases from J, with 10 bases between. The CDR3 sequence: CASSIPGDYGYTF. As DNA, the CDR3 is TGTGCCAGCAGCATCCCCGGGGACTATGGCTACACCTTC.

The chain is built from TRBV4-1 and TRBJ2-7; 8 bases align to TRBD1. Trimming cost V 0 bases and J 2 bases; bases outside gene matches: 6. The V gene's germline CDR1 is MGHRA and CDR2 YSYEKL. The CDR3 is made up of 16 amino acids. The DNA of the CDR3 is TGCGCCAGCAGCCAAGATTCTGGGACAGGTACCTACGAGCAGTACTTC. This codes for CASSQDSGTGTYEQYF.

The V gene is TRBV30, the J gene TRBJ2-7; 7 bases map to TRBD2. The ends lost 0 bases at V and 3 bases at J; junction bases unmatched: 11. The CDR3 consists of 16 residues. Per germline, CDR1 GTSNPN and CDR2 SVGIG (reference sequence). The CDR3: CAWSVLELAEFYEQYF. As DNA, the CDR3 is TGTGCCTGGAGTGTACTGGAGCTAGCGGAGTTCTACGAGCAGTACTTC.

This clone showed up just once. This chain joins TRBV7-2 and TRBJ2-7, with D maybe TRBD1 (5 bases). V dropped 1 base and J dropped 5 bases, with 12 bases sitting between them. Germline CDR1 reads SGHTA; CDR2 reads FQGNSA. CDR3 length: 14 amino acids. The CDR3: CASSLVRGRDEQYF. In nucleotides, the CDR3 is TGTGCCAGCAGCTTAGTAAGGGGCCGAGACGAGCAGTACTTC.

V is TRBV10-3 and J is TRBJ1-2; 8 bases agree with TRBD1. Per the germline V gene, CDR1 is ENHRY and CDR2 is SYGVKD. This CDR3 comprises 15 residues. V was pared by 3 bases and J by 2 bases, with 5 bases of the junction left unmatched. The CDR3 loop is CAISDSRQGNYGYTF. Written as DNA, the CDR3 is TGTGCCATCAGTGACTCCCGACAGGGGAACTATGGCTACACCTTC.

The genes are TRBV4-2 and TRBJ2-1, with D tentatively TRBD2 (5 bases). The germline V and J ends were trimmed by 2 bases and 5 bases, with 13 bases remaining between them. Germline-derived CDR1 and CDR2 are LGHNA and YNFKEQ. The CDR3 runs to 15 residues. The CDR3, as DNA: TGTGCCAGCAGCCAAACGACGGGGAGTCACAATGAGCAGTTCTTC. Translating gives CASSQTTGSHNEQFF.